This TCR beta chain originates from a study of T cell changes during pregnancy in multiple sclerosis. Sequencing was performed with immunoSEQ multiplex PCR; in TCRdb, only in-frame clones are kept and a portion is missing. The repertoire has some 79,000 clones, 75% to 95% of them found once; the top ten carry less than 0.6%. The CDR3 loop spans 11 amino acids. Germline V CDR1 and CDR2: DFQATT, SNEGSKA (reference sequence). Trimming removed 4 bases at V and 4 bases at J, with 5 bases between. The rearrangement links TRBV20-1 to TRBJ2-1; D gene ambiguous. The clonotype was recovered from a female donor with multiple sclerosis, enrolled in a pregnancy study. This specimen was CD4+ T cells from peripheral blood mononuclear cells, taken in the second trimester of pregnancy. The CDR3 nucleotides are TGCAGTGCTATTCGGTACAATGAGCAGTTCTTC. Translation: CSAIRYNEQFF.